These T cell receptor beta chains were read from a single sample in a study of T cell responses to AZD1222 COVID-19 vaccine. Generated by immunoSEQ multiplex PCR, the TCRdb table keeps only in-frame clones and is missing some. The sample lists 90,000 to 150,000 clones, 87% seen once, with approximately 2.5% in the top ten. The sequencing here drew on peripheral blood, taken 28 days after the second AZD1222 dose. These receptors originate from an adult who received the AZD1222 COVID-19 vaccine. Each CDR3 is given with its conserved first and last residue. D genes are given only for firm matches. For some rows the clone size is stated as once, few or many, or as a class when expanded; others skip it.

NA	TRBJ2-3	TRBV5-1	NA	CASSLQIGPTDTQYF	TGCGCCAGCAGCTTACAGATCGGGCCCACAGATACGCAGTATTTT
few	TRBJ1-4	TRBV18	TRBD1	CASSLRDRGDEKLFF	TGTGCCAGCTCACTCCGGGACAGGGGGGATGAAAAACTGTTTTTT
NA	TRBJ1-4	TRBV28	TRBD1	CASSLSGTGTNEKLFF	TGTGCCAGCAGCCTCTCCGGGACAGGAACTAATGAAAAACTGTTTTTT
NA	TRBJ2-3	TRBV4-1	TRBD2	CASSQVGLAGTDTQYF	TGCGCCAGCAGCCAAGTTGGACTAGCGGGCACAGATACGCAGTATTTT
NA	TRBJ2-1	TRBV6-6	TRBD2	CASKGAGLAGYNEQFF	TGTGCCAGCAAAGGGGCTGGACTAGCGGGATACAATGAGCAGTTCTTC
NA	TRBJ1-5	TRBV18	TRBD1	CASSSTGTDQPQHF	TGTGCCAGCTCCTCGACAGGGACCGATCAGCCCCAGCATTTT
NA	TRBJ1-1	TRBV7-9	NA	CASNLDLNTEAFF	TGTGCCAGCAACCTCGACTTGAACACTGAAGCTTTCTTT
NA	TRBJ1-4	TRBV7-8	NA	CASSLTWPGAVIVSEKLFF	TGTGCCAGCAGCTTAACCTGGCCAGGGGCCGTCATAGTGAGTGAAAAACTGTTTTTT
NA	TRBJ2-7	TRBV7-2	NA	CASSLAPYYEQYF	TGTGCCAGCAGCTTAGCGCCCTACTACGAGCAGTACTTC
NA	TRBJ1-6	TRBV28	NA	CASSQGGRSNSPLHF	TGTGCCAGCAGTCAGGGAGGACGTAGTAATTCACCCCTCCACTTT
NA	TRBJ2-7	TRBV18	TRBD1	CASSQGANYEQYF	TGTGCCAGCTCACAGGGGGCCAACTACGAGCAGTACTTC
NA	TRBJ1-6	TRBV19	NA	CASIGRRAGNSPLHF	TGTGCCAGTATCGGAAGACGCGCGGGTAATTCACCCCTCCACTTT
once	TRBJ1-5	TRBV13	TRBD1	CASSDRASNQPQHF	TGTGCCAGCAGCGACAGGGCTAGCAATCAGCCCCAGCATTTT
NA	TRBJ2-7	TRBV7-2	TRBD2	CASSFFSGGSSYEQYF	TGTGCCAGCAGCTTTTTTAGCGGGGGGTCCTCCTACGAGCAGTACTTC
few	TRBJ1-2	TRBV10-3	NA	CAISESESGYTF	TGTGCCATCAGTGAGTCGGAAAGCGGCTACACCTTC
NA	TRBJ1-2	TRBV19	NA	CASRGNGGYTF	TGTGCCAGTAGGGGTAATGGGGGCTACACCTTC
NA	TRBJ2-3	TRBV24-1	NA	CATSQPGPDTQYF	TGTGCCACCAGCCAACCGGGCCCAGATACGCAGTATTTT
few	TRBJ1-4	TRBV5-6	NA	CASSFGPPVTGNEKLFF	TGTGCCAGCAGCTTTGGCCCCCCCGTTACCGGTAATGAAAAACTGTTTTTT
NA	TRBJ1-5	TRBV2	NA	CASILTANQPQHF	TGTGCCAGCATCTTGACGGCCAATCAGCCCCAGCATTTT
NA	TRBJ2-3	TRBV18	NA	CASSPPSAGGDTQYF	TGTGCCAGCTCACCACCCTCCGCTGGAGGAGATACGCAGTATTTT
NA	TRBJ2-5	TRBV29-1	NA	CSVEEVAKETQYF	TGCAGCGTTGAAGAAGTTGCAAAAGAGACCCAGTACTTC
few	TRBJ2-1	TRBV4-1	TRBD2	CASSQRLAGGPTIDNEQFF	TGCGCCAGCAGCCAACGACTAGCGGGGGGGCCCACTATAGACAATGAGCAGTTCTTC
NA	TRBJ1-6	TRBV6-7	NA	CASSYSVQLYNSPLHF	TGTGCCAGCAGTTACTCTGTCCAGCTTTATAATTCACCCCTCCACTTT
NA	TRBJ1-2	TRBV21-1	NA	CASSNSLRDRRSKPQWVNYGYTF	TGTGCCAGCAGCAACAGCCTCCGGGACCGAAGGTCGAAACCCCAGTGGGTTAACTATGGCTACACCTTC
NA	TRBJ1-1	TRBV6-2/TRBV6-3	NA	CASSPPGSPTYEAFF	TGTGCCAGCAGCCCTCCCGGGAGCCCAACCTATGAAGCTTTCTTT
NA	TRBJ2-2	TRBV11-3	TRBD1	CASSYGTGAGELFF	TGTGCCAGCAGTTACGGGACAGGGGCCGGGGAGCTGTTTTTT
NA	TRBJ1-2	TRBV25-1	NA	CASSEYGVSGYTF	TGTGCCAGCAGTGAATACGGGGTTTCTGGCTACACCTTC
NA	TRBJ1-1	TRBV30	NA	CAWSVGQGSTEAFF	TGTGCCTGGAGTGTAGGGCAGGGGAGCACTGAAGCTTTCTTT
NA	TRBJ2-3	TRBV27	TRBD1	CGSGTGRGGDTQYF	TGTGGGTCCGGGACAGGGAGGGGTGGGGATACGCAGTATTTT
NA	TRBJ2-2	TRBV6-2/TRBV6-3	NA	CASSRQGLGNTGELFF	TGTGCCAGCAGTCGCCAGGGTTTGGGAAACACCGGGGAGCTGTTTTTT
once	TRBJ1-6	TRBV18	TRBD1	CASSPLQGNSPLHF	TGTGCCAGCTCACCACTACAGGGGAATTCACCCCTCCACTTT
NA	TRBJ2-5	TRBV7-2	TRBD2	CASSLALREGETQYF	TGTGCCAGCAGCTTAGCGTTGAGGGAGGGGGAGACCCAGTACTTC
NA	TRBJ1-2	TRBV2	TRBD1	CASSTRTGDGSGYTF	TGTGCCAGCAGCACTCGGACAGGGGACGGAAGTGGCTACACCTTC
NA	TRBJ2-2	TRBV4-1	TRBD2	CASRPRGTNTGELFF	TGCGCCAGCAGACCGCGGGGGACTAACACCGGGGAGCTGTTTTTT
NA	TRBJ1-2	TRBV18	NA	CASSPPNYYGYTF	TGTGCCAGCTCACCACCGAATTACTATGGCTACACCTTC
NA	TRBJ1-2	TRBV7-2	TRBD1	CASSFTGGNNYGYTF	TGTGCCAGCAGCTTTACAGGGGGGAATAACTATGGCTACACCTTC
once	TRBJ1-4	TRBV28	NA	CASKTLAREKLFF	TGTGCCAGCAAAACCCTCGCAAGGGAAAAACTGTTTTTT
NA	TRBJ1-4	TRBV4-2	NA	CASSQDSNQKLFF	TGTGCCAGCAGCCAAGACTCGAATCAAAAACTGTTTTTT
NA	TRBJ2-2	TRBV19	TRBD1	CASSSRTGADTGELFF	TGTGCCAGTAGCTCCCGGACAGGGGCGGACACCGGGGAGCTGTTTTTT
once	TRBJ2-1	TRBV7-6	NA	CASSLYRANNEQFF	TGTGCCAGCAGCTTATACCGGGCCAACAATGAGCAGTTCTTC
NA	TRBJ1-4	TRBV6-5	TRBD1	CASRDRVGTNEKLFF	TGTGCCAGCAGGGACAGGGTAGGAACTAATGAAAAACTGTTTTTT
NA	TRBJ1-5	TRBV5-1	NA	CASSLATGSNQPQHF	TGCGCCAGCAGCTTGGCTACAGGGAGCAATCAGCCCCAGCATTTT
once	TRBJ1-2	TRBV7-9	NA	CASSRTGRESYTF	TGTGCCAGCAGCCGTACAGGGAGAGAGAGCTACACCTTC
NA	TRBJ2-5	TRBV4-2	NA	CASSRDGQETQYF	TGTGCCAGCAGCCGGGACGGACAAGAGACCCAGTACTTC
NA	TRBJ2-5	TRBV18	NA	CASSTPPRATREAQYF	TGTGCCAGCTCAACGCCACCGAGGGCAACAAGAGAGGCCCAGTACTTC
NA	TRBJ1-6	TRBV7-2	NA	CASSPRVLNSPLHF	TGTGCCAGCAGCCCCCGGGTCCTAAATTCACCCCTCCACTTT
NA	TRBJ2-3	TRBV5-1	NA	CASSGVAGDFYTDTQYF	TGCGCCAGCAGCGGGGTTGCGGGTGACTTCTACACAGATACGCAGTATTTT
NA	TRBJ1-2	TRBV6-2/TRBV6-3	NA	CASSSQAQLNYGYTF	TGTGCCAGCAGTTCTCAAGCGCAACTAAACTATGGCTACACCTTC
NA	TRBJ1-2	TRBV28	NA	CAARAPNYGYTF	TGTGCAGCTAGGGCCCCTAACTATGGCTACACCTTC
NA	TRBJ1-2	TRBV5-1	TRBD1	CASSRRQGLYGYTF	TGCGCCAGCAGCAGGAGACAGGGACTCTATGGCTACACCTTC
NA	TRBJ2-7	TRBV18	TRBD1	CASSHWDRGDEQYF	TGTGCCAGCTCACACTGGGACAGGGGGGACGAGCAGTACTTC